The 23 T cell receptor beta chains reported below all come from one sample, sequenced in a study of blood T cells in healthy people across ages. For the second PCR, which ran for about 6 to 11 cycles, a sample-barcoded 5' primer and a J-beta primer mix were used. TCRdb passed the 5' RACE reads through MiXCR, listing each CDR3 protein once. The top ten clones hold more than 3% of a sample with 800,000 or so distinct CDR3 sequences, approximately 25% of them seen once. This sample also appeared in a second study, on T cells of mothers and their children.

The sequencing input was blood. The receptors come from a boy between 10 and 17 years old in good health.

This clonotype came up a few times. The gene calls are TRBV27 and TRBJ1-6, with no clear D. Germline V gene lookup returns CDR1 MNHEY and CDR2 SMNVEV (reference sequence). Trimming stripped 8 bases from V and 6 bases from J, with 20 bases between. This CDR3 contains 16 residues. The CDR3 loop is CASRELVSGSNSPLHF. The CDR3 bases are TGTGCCAGCCGGGAGCTCGTTTCCGGAAGTAATTCACCCCTCCACTTT.

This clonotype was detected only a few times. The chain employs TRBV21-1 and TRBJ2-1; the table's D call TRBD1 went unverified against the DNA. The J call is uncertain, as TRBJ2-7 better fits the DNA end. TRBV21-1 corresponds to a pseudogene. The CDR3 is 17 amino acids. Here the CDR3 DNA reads TGTGCCAGCAGCAGACGACCGGGACAGGGGAATATCTACGAGCAGTACTTC. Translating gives CASSRRPGQGNIYEQYF.

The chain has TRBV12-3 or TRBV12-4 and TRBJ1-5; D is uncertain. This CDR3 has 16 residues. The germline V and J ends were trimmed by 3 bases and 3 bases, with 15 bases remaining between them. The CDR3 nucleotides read TGTGCCAGCAGTTTTTCCGGACCGCGTAACAATCAGCCCCAGCATTTT. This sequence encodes CASSFSGPRNNQPQHF.

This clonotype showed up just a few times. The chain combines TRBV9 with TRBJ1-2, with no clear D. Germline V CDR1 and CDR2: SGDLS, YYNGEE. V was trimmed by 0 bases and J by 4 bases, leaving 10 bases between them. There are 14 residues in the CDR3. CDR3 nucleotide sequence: TGTGCCAGCAGCGTAGAACGATTGGGCTATGGCTACACCTTC. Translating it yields CASSVERLGYGYTF.

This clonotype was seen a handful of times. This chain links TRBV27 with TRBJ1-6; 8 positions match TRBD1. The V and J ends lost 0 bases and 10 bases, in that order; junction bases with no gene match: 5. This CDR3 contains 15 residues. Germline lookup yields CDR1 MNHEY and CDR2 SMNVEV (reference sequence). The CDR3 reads CASSLSGTGYSPLHF. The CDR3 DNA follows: TGTGCCAGCAGTTTATCTGGGACAGGATACTCACCCCTCCACTTT.

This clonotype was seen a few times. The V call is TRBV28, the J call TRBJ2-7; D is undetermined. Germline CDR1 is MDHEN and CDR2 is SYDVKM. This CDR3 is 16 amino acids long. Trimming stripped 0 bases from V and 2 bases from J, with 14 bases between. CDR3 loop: CASSLWSADSTYEQYF. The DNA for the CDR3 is TGTGCCAGCAGTTTATGGTCGGCAGACTCTACCTACGAGCAGTACTTC.

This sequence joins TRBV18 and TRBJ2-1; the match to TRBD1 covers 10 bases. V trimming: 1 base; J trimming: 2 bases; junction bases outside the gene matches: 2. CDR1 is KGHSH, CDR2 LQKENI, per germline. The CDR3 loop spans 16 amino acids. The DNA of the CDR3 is TGTGCCAGCTCACCACTCGGGACAGGGGCCTACAATGAGCAGTTCTTC. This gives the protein CASSPLGTGAYNEQFF.

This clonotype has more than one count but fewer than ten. The DNA for the CDR3 is TGTGCCAGCAGCTTAGGAGCCAGCTCCTTCGGTTACACCTTC. Encoded protein: CASSLGASSFGYTF. The genes are TRBV7-2 and TRBJ1-2; D not certain. The CDR3 is 14 amino acids. In germline, CDR1 is SGHTA, CDR2 FQGNSA. V was pared by 1 base and J by 11 bases, with 17 bases between. The full variable domain, with the rest looked up from reference TRBV7-2 and TRBJ1-2, is GAGVSQSPSNKVTEKGKDVELRCDPISGHTALYWYRQSLGQGLEFLIYFQGNSAPDKSGLPSDRFSAERTGGSVSTLTIQRTQQEDSAVYLCASSLGASSFGYTFGSGTRLTVV.

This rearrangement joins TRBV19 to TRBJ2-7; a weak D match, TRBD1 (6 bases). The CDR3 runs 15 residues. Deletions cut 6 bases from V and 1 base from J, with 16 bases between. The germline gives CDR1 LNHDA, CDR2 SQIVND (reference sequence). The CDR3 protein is CASSYLTGKSYEQYF. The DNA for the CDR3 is TGTGCCAGTAGCTACTTGACAGGCAAGTCCTACGAGCAGTACTTC. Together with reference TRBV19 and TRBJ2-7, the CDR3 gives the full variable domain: DGGITQSPKYLFRKEGQNVTLSCEQNLNHDAMYWYRQDPGQGLRLIYYSQIVNDFQKGDIAEGYSVSREKKESFPLTVTSAQKNPTAFYLCASSYLTGKSYEQYFGPGTRLTVT.

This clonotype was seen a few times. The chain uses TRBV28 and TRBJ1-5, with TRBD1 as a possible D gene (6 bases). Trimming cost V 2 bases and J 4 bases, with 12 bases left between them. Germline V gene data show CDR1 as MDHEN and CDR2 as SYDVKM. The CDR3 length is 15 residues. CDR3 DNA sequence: TGTGCCAGCAGTTTAACAGGGTACGGGAATCAGCCCCAGCATTTT. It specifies CASSLTGYGNQPQHF.

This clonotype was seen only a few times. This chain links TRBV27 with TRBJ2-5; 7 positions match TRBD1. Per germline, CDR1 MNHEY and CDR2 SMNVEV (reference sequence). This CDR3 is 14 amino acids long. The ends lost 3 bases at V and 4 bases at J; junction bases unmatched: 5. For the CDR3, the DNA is TGTGCCAGCAGTTTGACAGGGTTCTTAGAGACCCAGTACTTC. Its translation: CASSLTGFLETQYF.

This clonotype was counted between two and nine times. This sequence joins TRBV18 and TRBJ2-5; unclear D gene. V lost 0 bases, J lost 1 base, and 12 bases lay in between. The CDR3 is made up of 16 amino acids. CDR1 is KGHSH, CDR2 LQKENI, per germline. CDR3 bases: TGTGCCAGCTCACCACCGCGAACCGCTCTCCAAGAGACCCAGTACTTC. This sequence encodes CASSPPRTALQETQYF.

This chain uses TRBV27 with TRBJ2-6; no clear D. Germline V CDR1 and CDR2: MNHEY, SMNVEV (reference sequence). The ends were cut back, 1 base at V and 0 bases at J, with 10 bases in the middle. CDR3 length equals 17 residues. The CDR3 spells CASSLFAESSGANVLTF. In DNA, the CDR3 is TGTGCCAGCAGTTTATTTGCGGAGAGCTCTGGGGCCAACGTCCTGACTTTC.

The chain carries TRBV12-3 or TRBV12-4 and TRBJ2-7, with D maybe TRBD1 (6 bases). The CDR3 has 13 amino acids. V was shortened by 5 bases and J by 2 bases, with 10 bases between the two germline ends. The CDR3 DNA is TGTGCCAGCAGTCGGACAGACACCTACGAGCAGTACTTC. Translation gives CASSRTDTYEQYF.

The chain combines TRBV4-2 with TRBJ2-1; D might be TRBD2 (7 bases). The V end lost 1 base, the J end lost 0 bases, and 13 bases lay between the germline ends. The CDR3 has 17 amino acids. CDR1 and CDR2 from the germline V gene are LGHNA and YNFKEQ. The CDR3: CASSQGAGANSYNEQFF. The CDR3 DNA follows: TGTGCCAGCAGCCAAGGGGCGGGGGCGAACTCCTACAATGAGCAGTTCTTC.

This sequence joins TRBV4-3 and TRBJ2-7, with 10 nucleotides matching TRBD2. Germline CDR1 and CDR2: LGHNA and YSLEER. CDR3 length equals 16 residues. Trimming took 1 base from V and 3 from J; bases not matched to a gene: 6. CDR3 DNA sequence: TGCGCCAGCAGCCAAGTGGCTAGCGGGAGCGGCTACGAGCAGTACTTC. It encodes CASSQVASGSGYEQYF.

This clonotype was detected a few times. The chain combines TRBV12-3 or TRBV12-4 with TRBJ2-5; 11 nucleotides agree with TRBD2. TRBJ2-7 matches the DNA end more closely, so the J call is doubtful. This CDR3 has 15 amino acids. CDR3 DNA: TGTGCCAGCAGTCAATCGGGACTAGCGGTCTACGAGCAGTACTTC. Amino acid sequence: CASSQSGLAVYEQYF.

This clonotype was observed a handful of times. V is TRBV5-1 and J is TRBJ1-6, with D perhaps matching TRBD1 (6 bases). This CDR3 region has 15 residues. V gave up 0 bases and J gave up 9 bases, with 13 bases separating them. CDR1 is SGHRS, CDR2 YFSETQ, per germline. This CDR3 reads CASSLEAGVVSPLHF. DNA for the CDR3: TGCGCCAGCAGCTTGGAGGCAGGGGTTGTTTCACCCCTCCACTTT. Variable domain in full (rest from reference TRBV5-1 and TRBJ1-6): KAGVTQTPRYLIKTRGQQVTLSCSPISGHRSVSWYQQTPGQGLQFLFEYFSETQRNKGNFPGRFSGRQFSNSRSEMNVSTLELGDSALYLCASSLEAGVVSPLHFGNGTRLTVT.

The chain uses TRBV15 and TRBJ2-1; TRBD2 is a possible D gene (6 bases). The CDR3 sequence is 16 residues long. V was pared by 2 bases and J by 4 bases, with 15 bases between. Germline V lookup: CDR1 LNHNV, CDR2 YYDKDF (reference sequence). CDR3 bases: TGTGCCACCAGCAGACCGACTAGTGAGATATACAATGAGCAGTTCTTC. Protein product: CATSRPTSEIYNEQFF.

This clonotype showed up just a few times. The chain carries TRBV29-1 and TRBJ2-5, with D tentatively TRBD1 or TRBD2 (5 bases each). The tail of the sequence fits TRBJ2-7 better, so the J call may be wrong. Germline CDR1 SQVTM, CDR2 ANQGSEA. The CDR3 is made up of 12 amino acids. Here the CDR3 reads CSVSTGGYEQYF. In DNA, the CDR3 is TGCAGCGTTTCCACTGGGGGCTACGAGCAGTACTTC.

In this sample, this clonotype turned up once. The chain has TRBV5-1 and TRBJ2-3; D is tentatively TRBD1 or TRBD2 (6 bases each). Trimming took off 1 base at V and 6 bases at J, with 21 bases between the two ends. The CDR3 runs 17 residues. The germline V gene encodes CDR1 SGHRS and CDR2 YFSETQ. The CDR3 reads CASSLPTGTAQGDTQYF. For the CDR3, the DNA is TGCGCCAGCAGCTTGCCGACCGGGACTGCTCAGGGGGATACGCAGTATTTT.

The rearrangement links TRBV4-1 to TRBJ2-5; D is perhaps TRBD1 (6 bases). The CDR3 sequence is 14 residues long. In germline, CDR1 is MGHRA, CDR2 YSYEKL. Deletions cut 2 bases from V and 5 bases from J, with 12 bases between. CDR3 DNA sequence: TGCGCCAGCAGCCAACTCGGGACAAGGGAGACCCAGTACTTC. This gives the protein CASSQLGTRETQYF.

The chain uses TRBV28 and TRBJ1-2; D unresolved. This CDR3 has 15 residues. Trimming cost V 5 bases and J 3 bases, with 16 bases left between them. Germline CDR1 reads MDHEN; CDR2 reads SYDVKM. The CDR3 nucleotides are TGTGCCAGCAGTACCCCCGGAGGGATCTACTATGGCTACACCTTC. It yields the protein CASSTPGGIYYGYTF.